One and the same sample provided the 27 T cell receptor beta chains below, sequenced in a study of T cell changes during pregnancy in multiple sclerosis (dated by TCRdb to between 2017 and 2020). The library was obtained by the immunoSEQ multiplex PCR assay. TCRdb stores this immuneACCESS table with in-frame sequences only. Part of the clones is absent; in the studies checked, under half of the shortfall reflects unresolved V genes, and no reason is known for the rest. The sample has about 70,000 clones on record, approximately 92% of them singletons. The ten top clones hold around 2.2% of the sample. Sequencing used peripheral blood, obtained in the second trimester of pregnancy. The receptors were sampled from a female donor in good health, enrolled as a control in a pregnancy study.

The CDR3 is CASSFGLAEDEQYF. For the CDR3, the DNA is TGTGCCAGCAGCTTCGGACTAGCTGAGGACGAGCAGTACTTC. This rearrangement joins TRBV5-4 to TRBJ2-7; 8 nucleotides agree with TRBD2. The CDR3 is 14 amino acids. V gave up 2 bases and J gave up 5 bases; unmatched junction bases: 6. The germline V gene encodes CDR1 SGHNT and CDR2 YYREEE (reference sequence).

V and J are TRBV7-9 and TRBJ1-6, with 11 bases identical to TRBD1. V lost 10 bases, J lost 8 bases, and 4 bases stayed unmatched. The CDR3 runs 13 residues. Looked up from germline, CDR1 is SEHNR and CDR2 is FQNEAQ (reference sequence). The CDR3 spells CATTGQGDSPLHF. CDR3 nucleotides: TGTGCCACTACGGGACAGGGGGATTCACCCCTCCACTTT.

The V gene is TRBV4-3, the J gene TRBJ1-3; D gene unclear. CDR1 is LGHNA, CDR2 YSLEER, per germline. The ends were cut back, 0 bases at V and 0 bases at J, with 9 bases in the middle. The CDR3 contains 16 residues. Here the CDR3 reads CASSQDTGGSGNTIYF. The DNA for the CDR3 is TGCGCCAGCAGCCAAGACACCGGAGGCTCTGGAAACACCATATATTTT.

The rearrangement joins TRBV14 to TRBJ1-4, with TRBD1 identical over 9 bases. Trimming cost V 11 bases and J 7 bases; bases outside gene matches: 8. The CDR3 spans 13 residues. CDR1 and CDR2 from the germline V gene are SGHDN and FVKESK. CDR3 sequence: CASNRDRAEKLFF. CDR3 coding DNA: TGTGCCTCCAACCGGGACAGGGCTGAAAAACTGTTTTTT. The whole variable domain, remainder taken from reference TRBV14 and TRBJ1-4, is EAGVTQFPSHSVIEKGQTVTLRCDPISGHDNLYWYRRVMGKEIKFLLHFVKESKQDESGMPNNRFLAERTGGTYSTLKVQPAELEDSGVYFCASNRDRAEKLFFGSGTQLSVL.

As regards this clone: Different DNA sequences within this sample yield the same CDR3. This chain's CDR3 is CASSPSGNTEAFF. CDR3 DNA sequence: TGTGCCAGCTCACCCTCAGGGAACACTGAAGCTTTCTTT. The J gene is TRBJ1-1, the V gene TRBV18; the D is unclear. The CDR3 is made up of 13 amino acids. CDR1 is KGHSH, CDR2 LQKENI, per germline. The V end was cut by 3 bases, the J end by 1 base, with 6 bases between.

This clone came up many times. The chain has TRBV7-9 and TRBJ2-4; 10 bases are a match to TRBD1. The CDR3 spans 15 residues. Germline-derived CDR1 and CDR2 are SEHNR and FQNEAQ (reference sequence). V shed 11 bases, J shed 3 bases, and the junction held 10 bases outside the gene matches. CDR3 loop: CAWGEGTGVKNIQYF. DNA for the CDR3: TGTGCCTGGGGGGAGGGGACAGGGGTCAAAAACATTCAGTACTTC.

This chain connects TRBV19 to TRBJ1-1, with TRBD1 identical over 7 bases. Germline V CDR1 and CDR2: LNHDA, SQIVND (reference sequence). CDR3 length: 14 amino acids. V shed 4 bases, J shed 6 bases, and the junction held 8 bases outside the gene matches. The CDR3 DNA reads as TGTGCCAGTAGTACCCGTGGGACAGACCCTGAAGCTTTCTTT. This codes for CASSTRGTDPEAFF. The full variable domain, completed using reference TRBV19 and TRBJ1-1, is DGGITQSPKYLFRKEGQNVTLSCEQNLNHDAMYWYRQDPGQGLRLIYYSQIVNDFQKGDIAEGYSVSREKKESFPLTVTSAQKNPTAFYLCASSTRGTDPEAFFGQGTRLTVV.

The chain recombines TRBV29-1 with TRBJ1-1, with TRBD1 as a possible D gene (6 bases). V gave up 7 bases and J gave up 11 bases, with 20 bases separating them. The germline CDR1 and CDR2 sequences are SQVTM and ANQGSEA. The CDR3 spans 12 residues. This chain's CDR3 is CSGLAVQGRAFF. In nucleotides, the CDR3 is TGCAGCGGGTTGGCAGTACAGGGTCGGGCTTTCTTT.

This rearrangement joins TRBV6-1 to TRBJ1-4; D may be TRBD1 (5 bases). CDR3 length: 15 residues. Germline V gene lookup returns CDR1 MNHNS and CDR2 SASEGT. Between the trimmed V and J ends, which lost 6 bases and 6 bases, there was a span of 17 bases. This CDR3 reads CASRQGGGGDEKLFF. DNA of the CDR3: TGTGCCAGCAGGCAGGGAGGAGGTGGAGATGAAAAACTGTTTTTT.

The V and J genes are TRBV7-2 and TRBJ2-1; TRBD1 matches 9 bases. CDR3 size: 13 residues. V gave up 11 bases and J gave up 7 bases; unmatched junction bases: 9. The V gene's germline CDR1 is SGHTA and CDR2 FQGNSA. The CDR3 region is CALGTGNLNEQFF. The CDR3 DNA follows: TGTGCCCTCGGGACAGGGAATCTGAATGAGCAGTTCTTC.

This clone was recorded only once. The chain combines TRBV6-1 with TRBJ2-7; TRBD1 might be the D (6 bases). The germline V and J ends were trimmed by 1 base and 2 bases, with 12 bases remaining between them. The germline V gene encodes CDR1 MNHNS and CDR2 SASEGT. The CDR3 has 15 residues. The CDR3 DNA reads TGTGCCAGCAGTGAAGGGGGGCAGGCCGCCTACGAGCAGTACTTC. Amino acid sequence: CASSEGGQAAYEQYF.

The rearrangement links TRBV9 to TRBJ2-3, with a weak D call TRBD2 (6 bases). Germline lookup yields CDR1 SGDLS and CDR2 YYNGEE. The CDR3 is 15 residues long. The V end lost 4 bases, the J end lost 2 bases, and 14 bases lay between the germline ends. This CDR3 reads CASSPPAGYTDTQYF. CDR3 nucleotide sequence: TGTGCCAGCAGCCCTCCGGCGGGGTACACAGATACGCAGTATTTT.

The chain recombines TRBV7-8 with TRBJ2-6, with D possibly matching TRBD2 (6 bases). Between the trimmed V and J ends, which lost 2 bases and 1 base, there was a span of 18 bases. CDR1 and CDR2 from the germline V gene are SGHVS and FQNEAQ. The CDR3 spans 19 residues. The CDR3 nucleotides read TGTGCCAGCAGCTTATTTAAAGGGACTTTCCCGTCTGGGGCCAACGTCCTGACTTTC. The encoded protein is CASSLFKGTFPSGANVLTF.

This rearrangement joins TRBV7-2 to TRBJ2-1; 7 bases are shared with TRBD2. Germline-derived CDR1 and CDR2 are SGHTA and FQGNSA. CDR3 length: 13 residues. V shed 1 base and J 15 bases; nucleotides not matched to a gene: 9. CDR3 in amino acids: CASSLEGGQGGFF. The DNA for the CDR3 is TGTGCCAGCAGCTTAGAGGGAGGGCAGGGAGGGTTCTTC.

V usage is TRBV5-8 and J usage is TRBJ1-6; a weak D match, TRBD1 (5 bases). The CDR3 runs 19 residues. The germline CDR1 and CDR2 sequences are SGHTS and YDEGEE. V lost 1 base, J lost 0 bases, and 17 bases lay in between. CDR3 DNA sequence: TGTGCCAGCAGCTTGAAAGGGGTCGCCATCAGCTCCTATAATTCACCCCTCCACTTT. It yields the protein CASSLKGVAISSYNSPLHF.

J is TRBJ2-3 and V is TRBV30; D is unresolved. Germline CDR1 is GTSNPN and CDR2 is SVGIG (reference sequence). The CDR3 consists of 14 residues. V was clipped by 5 bases and J by 2 bases, with 14 bases between them. The CDR3: CAWDEVPNTDTQYF. The DNA of the CDR3 is TGTGCCTGGGATGAGGTCCCAAACACAGATACGCAGTATTTT. Looking up the rest from reference TRBV30 and TRBJ2-3 gives the full variable domain: SQTIHQWPATLVQPVGSPLSLECTVEGTSNPNLYWYRQAAGRGLQLLFYSVGIGQISSEVPQNLSASRPQDRQFILSSKKLLLSDSGFYLCAWDEVPNTDTQYFGPGTRLTVL.

This clone was counted once. The CDR3 is CASSPNTGDPYEQYF. The CDR3 coding sequence is TGCGCCAGCAGCCCGAATACAGGGGATCCCTACGAGCAGTACTTC. V is TRBV5-1 and J is TRBJ2-7; 7 bases are shared with TRBD1. CDR1 and CDR2 (germline): SGHRS, YFSETQ. V was clipped by 4 bases and J by 2 bases; unmatched bases: 9. The CDR3 has 15 amino acids.

The chain links TRBV7-9 to TRBJ1-4, with D perhaps TRBD1 (5 bases). Trimming shortened V by 7 bases and J by 8 bases, and 17 bases separated the two germline ends. The germline gives CDR1 SEHNR, CDR2 FQNEAQ (reference sequence). CDR3 length equals 14 residues. CDR3 amino acids: CASNDLGGYEKLFF. Here the CDR3 DNA reads TGTGCCAGCAACGATCTGGGGGGGTACGAAAAACTGTTTTTT.

The chain joins TRBV30 to TRBJ1-1; no definite D call. CDR3 length: 13 residues. Trimming took off 5 bases at V and 2 bases at J, with 12 bases between the two ends. Germline V CDR1 and CDR2: GTSNPN, SVGIG (reference sequence). CDR3 sequence: CAWSTGGNTEAFF. CDR3 nucleotides: TGTGCCTGGTCCACGGGAGGTAACACTGAAGCTTTCTTT.

This clone was picked up one time. The chain carries TRBV19 and TRBJ2-2; D is unresolved. V shed 6 bases and J shed 6 bases, with 5 bases lying between them. CDR1 and CDR2 (germline): LNHDA, SQIVND (reference sequence). CDR3 length: 11 residues. The DNA for the CDR3 is TGTGCCAGTAGCTTTCCCGGGGAGCTGTTTTTT. Encoded protein: CASSFPGELFF.

Only a few counts were recorded for this clone. CDR3 bases: TGTGCCACCAGCAGGATGGCCGCGGGGGACCAAGAGACCCAGTACTTC. It translates to CATSRMAAGDQETQYF. The chain is built from TRBV15 and TRBJ2-5, with 7 bases lining up with TRBD2. CDR3 size: 16 residues. The germline CDR1 and CDR2 sequences are LNHNV and YYDKDF (reference sequence). J lost 0 bases, V lost 3 bases, and 7 bases had no gene match.

V is TRBV7-3 and J is TRBJ1-2; D call uncertain. The V gene lost 5 bases and the J gene lost 4 bases, with 11 bases spanning the gap. Germline V CDR1 and CDR2: SGHTA, FQGTGA. This CDR3 has 13 residues. The CDR3 region is CASSMDGLYGYTF. The CDR3 bases are TGTGCCAGCAGCATGGACGGACTCTATGGCTACACCTTC.

The V gene is TRBV6-6, the J gene TRBJ1-1, with D tentatively TRBD1 (6 bases). V lost 6 bases and J 5 bases, leaving 16 bases between the germline ends. The CDR3 totals 14 residues. CDR1 and CDR2 (germline): MNHNY, SVGAGI (reference sequence). CDR3 coding DNA: TGTGCCAGCAGACCAAACAGGGCAGGGACTGAAGCTTTCTTT. Its protein product is CASRPNRAGTEAFF.

V gene TRBV4-1 combines with J gene TRBJ1-5; 9 bases match TRBD1. The ends lost 1 base at V and 7 bases at J; junction bases unmatched: 5. Germline V CDR1 and CDR2: MGHRA, YSYEKL. The CDR3 has 15 amino acids. DNA for the CDR3: TGCGCCAGCAGCCAAGGGGACAGGGAAGTGCAGCCCCAGCATTTT. Protein product: CASSQGDREVQPQHF.

The chain employs TRBV19 and TRBJ2-1; 9 positions match TRBD1. The CDR3 covers 17 residues. The germline gives CDR1 LNHDA, CDR2 SQIVND (reference sequence). Losses at the gene ends were 8 bases for V and 2 bases for J; bases not matched to a gene: 13. CDR3 region: CASQGTGPKITYNEQFF. The CDR3 DNA reads as TGTGCCAGTCAGGGGACAGGGCCTAAAATTACCTACAATGAGCAGTTCTTC.

This clone appeared once. The gene calls are TRBV4-3 and TRBJ2-1, with D possibly being TRBD2 (5 bases). CDR1 is LGHNA and CDR2 is YSLEER in the germline V gene. The CDR3 extends over 15 amino acids. V lost 5 bases and J lost 0, with 11 bases in between. The DNA of the CDR3 is TGCGCCAGCAGCGAGGAGGAAAGCTCCTACAATGAGCAGTTCTTC. Translation gives CASSEEESSYNEQFF.

V gene TRBV28 combines with J gene TRBJ1-5, with 8 nucleotides matching TRBD1. The CDR3 contains 18 residues. From germline, CDR1 is MDHEN and CDR2 SYDVKM. J was trimmed by 6 bases and V by 2 bases; bases with no gene match: 15. Here the CDR3 DNA reads TGTGCCAGCAGTTTAGGGACAGGAGCACCGCTTAGCCTTCAGCCCCAGCATTTT. Its translation: CASSLGTGAPLSLQPQHF.